The clone carrying this TCR beta chain has ten or more counts. Germline V lookup: CDR1 SQVTM, CDR2 ANQGSEA. The CDR3 runs 12 residues. The V end was cut by 4 bases, the J end by 4 bases, with 10 bases between. This sample is drawn from a study of patients and donors after allogeneic stem cell transplantation. From the RT-PCR reads, TCRdb called clonotypes with MiXCR, one entry per CDR3 protein. The sample has about 110,000 distinct CDR3 sequences, approximately 35% seen once. This sequence originates from a human donor who was either an allogeneic HSCT recipient or a stem cell or donor lymphocyte infusion donor (not recorded which). It is not recorded whose cells these are; they may come from a transplant donor. The rearrangement links TRBV29-1 to TRBJ1-1; no clear D gene. Specimen: blood, either unsorted or a sorted T cell fraction (not recorded which). CDR3 residues: CSVVDHPTEAFF. The CDR3 nucleotides are TGCAGCGTTGTGGACCACCCCACTGAAGCTTTCTTT.